A selection of T cell receptor beta chains follows, all from one sample in a study of CD8 T cells in Susac syndrome. TCRdb processed the immunoSEQ multiplex PCR reads anew with MiXCR; each CDR3 protein has one entry. Among 100,000 to 150,000 distinct CDR3 sequences listed, approximately 79% were seen once. The sequenced sample was CD8+ T cells from PBMCs. The receptors were gathered from a human donor with multiple sclerosis. Both conserved end residues are part of each CDR3. D genes are given only for firm matches. Size is omitted from some rows. Given values are once, few, many or a class for expanded clones.

clone_size j_call d_call v_call cdr3_nt cdr3_aa
. TRBJ2-2 TRBD1 TRBV6-2/TRBV6-3 TGTGCCAGCAGCTCCGACAGGGTCACCGGGGAGCTGTTTTTT CASSSDRVTGELFF
. TRBJ1-1 TRBD1 TRBV7-2 TGTGCCAGCAGCTCCGACAGGGTTGGGACTGAAGCTTTCTTT CASSSDRVGTEAFF
. TRBJ2-1 . TRBV19 TGTGCCAGTAGTATAACCGGGAGTCCCAACAATGAGCAGTTCTTC CASSITGSPNNEQFF
once TRBJ2-4 . TRBV12-3/TRBV12-4 TGTGCCAGCAGCCTAGGGGGTCCTGAAAACATTCAGTACTTC CASSLGGPENIQYF
. TRBJ2-1 . TRBV5-4 TGTGCCAGCAGCCTACCCAACAATGAGCAGTTCTTC CASSLPNNEQFF
. TRBJ1-4 . TRBV19 TGTGCCAGTAGCCTGCGGCAGGGGTCGGATGAAAAACTGTTTTTT CASSLRQGSDEKLFF
. TRBJ1-1 TRBD1 TRBV19 TGTGCCAGTAGTTCGCGCGGGGACAGCGCAGAAGCTTTCTTT CASSSRGDSAEAFF
few TRBJ1-5 . TRBV6-1 TGTGCCAGCAGTGAACTTAGGGGGGTCAATCAGCCCCAGCATTTT CASSELRGVNQPQHF
. TRBJ1-1 . TRBV5-4 TGTGCCAGCAGCGTTGGCCTGCCGAACACTGAAGCTTTCTTT CASSVGLPNTEAFF
once TRBJ2-1 . TRBV7-2 TGTGCCAGCAGCCCCCGTTGGGACACCGTACCCAATGAGCAGTTCTTC CASSPRWDTVPNEQFF
. TRBJ2-2 . TRBV24-1 TGTGCCACCAGTGATTATTCTGAGAGGACCGGGGAGCTGTTTTTT CATSDYSERTGELFF
. TRBJ1-5 TRBD1 TRBV28 TGTGCCAGCAGTTCCACACAACAGGGGATGCAGCCCCAGCATTTT CASSSTQQGMQPQHF
few TRBJ2-1 . TRBV19 TGTGCCAGTAGTATAGTTTTGGGGGGCGGAAACAATGAGCAGTTCTTC CASSIVLGGGNNEQFF
once TRBJ1-5 . TRBV6-5 TGTGCCAGCAGTTACTCGGCGGTGTATAGCAATCAGCCCCAGCATTTT CASSYSAVYSNQPQHF
few TRBJ2-5 . TRBV5-6 TGTGCCAGCAGCTTGTCGGGCCCGGACCAGTACTTC CASSLSGPDQYF
. TRBJ2-5 TRBD1 TRBV5-6 TGTGCCAGCAGCGCACAAGGACAGGGCCTTGAGACCCAGTACTTC CASSAQGQGLETQYF
. TRBJ2-5 . TRBV4-1 TGCGCCAGCAGCCAAGAGGCCGGGTCAGAGACCCAGTACTTC CASSQEAGSETQYF
. TRBJ1-5 . TRBV18 TGTGCCAGCTCACCAAATACAGGTGCGGGTCAGCCCCAGCATTTT CASSPNTGAGQPQHF
. TRBJ2-6 . TRBV20-1 TGCAGTGCTTCGGGCCCTCAGGGTGGGGCCAACGTCCTGACTTTC CSASGPQGGANVLTF
. TRBJ2-3 TRBD1 TRBV29-1 TGCAGCGTTGACATGGAGGACAGGGGCAGCCCAGATACGCAGTATTTT CSVDMEDRGSPDTQYF
. TRBJ1-5 . TRBV27 TGTGCCAGCAGTTTTCTGGGACCCAATCAGCCCCAGCATTTT CASSFLGPNQPQHF
few TRBJ2-1 . TRBV6-5 TGTGCCAGCAGTTACGCTCACAATGAGCAGTTCTTC CASSYAHNEQFF
. TRBJ1-1 . TRBV7-2 TGTGCCAGCAACGACCCGATGGCGTACACTGAAGCTTTCTTT CASNDPMAYTEAFF
. TRBJ2-3 . TRBV7-6 TGTGCCAGCAGCCAAGGGGGGGCGAGTACAGATACGCAGTATTTT CASSQGGASTDTQYF
. TRBJ2-3 TRBD1 TRBV7-2 TGTGCCAGCATGGTAACCTTGACAGGGATAACAGATACGCAGTATTTT CASMVTLTGITDTQYF
. TRBJ1-2 . TRBV4-2 TGTGCCAGCAGCCAAGGCGGGGAGCTCTATGGCTACACCTTC CASSQGGELYGYTF
once TRBJ1-6 . TRBV4-1 TGCGCCAGCAGCCAAACACGGGGGTCCAAGGATTCACCCCTCCACTTT CASSQTRGSKDSPLHF
. TRBJ2-3 TRBD2 TRBV7-9 TGTGCCAGCAGCTTAGGACTAGCCCCCCTCGACGATACGCAGTATTTT CASSLGLAPLDDTQYF
. TRBJ1-5 . TRBV24-1 TGTGCCACCAGTGAAAGGAGCAATCAGCCCCAGCATTTT CATSERSNQPQHF
. TRBJ2-4 . TRBV7-9 TGTGCCAGCAGCTTAGGGGCAGGGGAGGGAGCTAAAAACATTCAGTACTTC CASSLGAGEGAKNIQYF
. TRBJ1-1 . TRBV6-1 TGTGCCAGCCACACGGTGTTTGGACAGATGAACACTGAAGCTTTCTTT CASHTVFGQMNTEAFF
. TRBJ2-2 . TRBV20-1 TGCAGTGCTAGAGAACTAGTACGGGCCGGGGAGCTGTTTTTT CSARELVRAGELFF
once TRBJ2-3 TRBD2 TRBV4-3 TGCGCCAGCAGCCAAGAGTCGGTCGGAATAGCGGGAGAAGCAGATACGCAGTATTTT CASSQESVGIAGEADTQYF
. TRBJ1-5 TRBD1 TRBV9 TGTGCCAGCAGCGTAGGGGGGACAGGGTTTCAGCCCCAGCATTTT CASSVGGTGFQPQHF
. TRBJ2-2 TRBD2 TRBV11-2 TGTGCCAGCAGCATGCCAGCTAGCGGGAGACCCGGGGAGCTGTTTTTT CASSMPASGRPGELFF
few TRBJ1-4 TRBD1 TRBV11-2 TGTGCCAGCAGCGCAGGGGGCTTGGTTGAAAAACTGTTTTTT CASSAGGLVEKLFF
few TRBJ2-1 TRBD2 TRBV11-2 TGTGCCAGCAGCTTAATTATGGGCGGGGGGGCCGGCAATGAGCAGTTCTTC CASSLIMGGGAGNEQFF